The present T cell receptor (beta chain) was sequenced within a study of T cells after yellow fever vaccination. Study background: Libraries from low-cell-number fractions were prepared with the SMART-Seq v4 Ultra Low Input RNA kit. Findings and limits, study-wide: The secondary response was weaker but peaked faster, day 5 versus 15.

To note about this clonotype: What it binds is unknown.

They built TCR cDNA with 5'RACE template switching, a step that put in a universal primer site and UMIs. TCRdb reanalysed the 5' RACE reads using MiXCR and keeps one entry per CDR3 protein. Of some 300,000 distinct CDR3 sequences listed, 8% to 9.5% are singletons. Germline CDR1 reads SGHTA; CDR2 reads FQGNSA. V was shortened by 1 base and J by 6 bases, with 13 bases between the two germline ends. This CDR3 is 14 amino acids long. The rearrangement joins TRBV7-2 to TRBJ2-7, with a tentative D call TRBD1 (6 bases). The clonotype originates from a man between 18 and 35 years old who received the YFV17D yellow fever vaccine. Sequenced material: PBMCs, taken 45 days after the first yellow fever vaccination. CDR3 in DNA: TGTGCCAGCAGCTTAGGGGGGACAATTTCCGAGCAGTACTTC. Encoded protein: CASSLGGTISEQYF.